Listed below are T cell receptor beta chains from one sample, sequenced in a study of blood T cell repertoires in COVID-19. Measured with immunoSEQ multiplex PCR; TCRdb has only the in-frame clones, and not every one. The sample includes fewer than 150,000 clones, roughly 85% of them seen just once. The sequenced sample consisted of peripheral blood. The receptor source for this set is a woman aged 55-75 years with COVID-19, enrolled during active disease. Both conserved end residues are part of each CDR3. The order of the fields is J gene, V gene, CDR3 protein.

J gene: TRBJ1-2; V gene: TRBV7-9; CDR3 protein: CASSFQGSYGYTF
J gene: TRBJ1-1; V gene: TRBV5-6; CDR3 protein: CASSLWDREKREAFF
J gene: TRBJ1-2; V gene: TRBV14; CDR3 protein: CASSQVGAGPYGYTF
J gene: TRBJ2-3; V gene: TRBV30; CDR3 protein: CAWSAVGQGLSTDTQYF
J gene: TRBJ1-4; V gene: TRBV5-1; CDR3 protein: CASSLRQGATNEKLFF
J gene: TRBJ1-5; V gene: TRBV19; CDR3 protein: CASSRSGQGWAGQPQHF
J gene: TRBJ1-2; V gene: TRBV18; CDR3 protein: CASSPWQEAPYGYTF
J gene: TRBJ1-2; V gene: TRBV3-1/TRBV3-2; CDR3 protein: CASSQVPGDYGYTF
J gene: TRBJ2-7; V gene: TRBV11-2; CDR3 protein: CASSPAGTEYEQYF
J gene: TRBJ1-5; V gene: TRBV4-3; CDR3 protein: CASSQDLSQPQHF
J gene: TRBJ1-2; V gene: TRBV10-3; CDR3 protein: CAISGSEEANYGYTF
J gene: TRBJ2-1; V gene: TRBV5-1; CDR3 protein: CASSSVTSLDEQFF
J gene: TRBJ1-4; V gene: TRBV19; CDR3 protein: CASTTGTGNEKLFF
J gene: TRBJ1-2; V gene: TRBV5-1; CDR3 protein: CASSGTANYGYTF
J gene: TRBJ2-7; V gene: TRBV11-2; CDR3 protein: CASSLDLTGVYEQYF
J gene: TRBJ1-2; V gene: TRBV5-5; CDR3 protein: CASSSRDRDTNYGYTF
J gene: TRBJ2-3; V gene: TRBV19; CDR3 protein: CASSIVARDTQYF
J gene: TRBJ2-5; V gene: TRBV5-1; CDR3 protein: CASSPGITSSDWLEKKETQYF
J gene: TRBJ1-2; V gene: TRBV18; CDR3 protein: CASSPLGGGYTF
J gene: TRBJ2-7; V gene: TRBV11-2; CDR3 protein: CASSLSQNRQYF
J gene: TRBJ2-1; V gene: TRBV7-3; CDR3 protein: CASSFGQGAYNEQFF
J gene: TRBJ2-1; V gene: TRBV10-3; CDR3 protein: CAIRDRDRGSTGLNEQFF
J gene: TRBJ1-5; V gene: TRBV15; CDR3 protein: CATSRDFSGGGNQPQHF
J gene: TRBJ2-7; V gene: TRBV27; CDR3 protein: CASSLSGQGSYEQYF
J gene: TRBJ2-1; V gene: TRBV2; CDR3 protein: CASSASLAGGPSNEQFF
J gene: TRBJ1-2; V gene: TRBV19; CDR3 protein: CASSQTEEGYTF
J gene: TRBJ2-1; V gene: TRBV7-9; CDR3 protein: CASSLAQVQGSEFNEQFF
J gene: TRBJ2-1; V gene: TRBV6-4; CDR3 protein: CASSDSGNEQFF
J gene: TRBJ1-1; V gene: TRBV7-3; CDR3 protein: CASSLNGVGHTEAFF
J gene: TRBJ1-5; V gene: TRBV6-1; CDR3 protein: CASSEIGRVPQHF
J gene: TRBJ1-2; V gene: TRBV10-3; CDR3 protein: CAISGRQGGYGYTF
J gene: TRBJ1-1; V gene: TRBV24-1; CDR3 protein: CATSGQLNTEAFF
J gene: TRBJ1-2; V gene: TRBV7-2; CDR3 protein: CASSYPTDRLYYGYTF
J gene: TRBJ1-2; V gene: TRBV24-1; CDR3 protein: CATSDSAAIGSRFGGYTF
J gene: TRBJ2-5; V gene: TRBV5-1; CDR3 protein: CASSPYRTGKETQYF
J gene: TRBJ1-5; V gene: TRBV29-1; CDR3 protein: CSVGGHNQPQHF
J gene: TRBJ2-1; V gene: TRBV7-8; CDR3 protein: CASSLERASGDEQFF
J gene: TRBJ2-2; V gene: TRBV12-5; CDR3 protein: CASGLRPTPRGSLYWAGELFF
J gene: TRBJ1-1; V gene: TRBV5-1; CDR3 protein: CASSFGTRNTEAFF
J gene: TRBJ1-1; V gene: TRBV7-8; CDR3 protein: CASSYRSTEAFF
J gene: TRBJ2-7; V gene: TRBV13; CDR3 protein: CASSPSGEGSYEQYF
J gene: TRBJ1-2; V gene: TRBV13; CDR3 protein: CASSFRDREHYGYTF